This TCR beta chain was sequenced in a study of T cell clusters in autoimmune cytopenias. Study-level findings and limits: Healthy donors had roughly 3-fold more exclusive TRB clusters than active autoimmune hepatitis patients. The T cell clusters came from computational analysis alone and lack functional validation.

TRB was amplified from about 260 ng of peripheral blood genomic DNA per sample. One tube held mixed TRB-A and TRB-B primer pools for touch-down PCR. From its re-call of the multiplex PCR reads, TCRdb lists each CDR3 protein once, without DNA. The listing records approximately 5,900 distinct CDR3 sequences. On this clonotype itself: No antigen is known for it.

This CDR3 is 14 amino acids long. CDR1 is LNHDA, CDR2 SQIVND, per germline (reference sequence). These data were also filed under a second study, of T cell repertoires in aging, cancer and after chemotherapy. Turning to that study: In each cancer cohort, median generation probability increased across chemotherapy, suggesting thymic output rebounded.

The chain employs TRBV19 and TRBJ2-5; there is no DNA to check the TCRdb D call of TRBD1. This sequence was found in a human donor in good health. The sequenced sample was peripheral blood. This CDR3 reads CASSPAGGRETQYF.